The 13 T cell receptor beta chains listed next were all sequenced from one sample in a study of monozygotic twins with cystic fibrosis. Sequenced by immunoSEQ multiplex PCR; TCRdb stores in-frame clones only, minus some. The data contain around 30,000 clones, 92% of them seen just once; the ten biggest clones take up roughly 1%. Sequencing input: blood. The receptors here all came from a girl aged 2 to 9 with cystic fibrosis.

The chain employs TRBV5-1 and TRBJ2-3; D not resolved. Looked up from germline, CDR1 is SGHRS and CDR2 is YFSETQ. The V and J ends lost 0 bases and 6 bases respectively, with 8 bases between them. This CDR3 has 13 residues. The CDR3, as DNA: TGCGCCAGCAGCTTGGTACCGCGGGATACGCAGTATTTT. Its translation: CASSLVPRDTQYF.

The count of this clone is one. The CDR3 is CASSSGQSNEQYF. In nucleotides, the CDR3 is TGTGCCAGCAGTTCGGGACAGAGTAACGAGCAGTACTTC. The V gene is TRBV28, the J gene TRBJ2-7, with TRBD1 matching 7 bases. Per the germline V gene, CDR1 is MDHEN and CDR2 is SYDVKM. The CDR3 loop spans 13 amino acids. With 4 bases clipped from V and 5 bases from J, the junction kept 5 bases outside the gene matches.

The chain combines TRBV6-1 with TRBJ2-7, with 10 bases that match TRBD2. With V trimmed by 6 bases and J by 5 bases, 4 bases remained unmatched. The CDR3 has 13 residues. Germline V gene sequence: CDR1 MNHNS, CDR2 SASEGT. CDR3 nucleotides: TGTGCCAGCAGCCCTAGCGGGAGCCACGAGCAGTACTTC. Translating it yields CASSPSGSHEQYF.

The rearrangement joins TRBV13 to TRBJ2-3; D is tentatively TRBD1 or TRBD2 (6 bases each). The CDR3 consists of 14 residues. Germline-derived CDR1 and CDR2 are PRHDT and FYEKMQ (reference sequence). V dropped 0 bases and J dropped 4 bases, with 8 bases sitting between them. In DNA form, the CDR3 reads TGTGCCAGCAGCTTAGGCGGGGGCCCAGATACGCAGTATTTT. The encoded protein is CASSLGGGPDTQYF.

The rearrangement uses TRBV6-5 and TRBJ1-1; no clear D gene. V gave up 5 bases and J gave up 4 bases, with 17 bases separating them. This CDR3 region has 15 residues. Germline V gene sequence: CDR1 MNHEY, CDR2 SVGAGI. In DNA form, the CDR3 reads TGTGCCAGCAGTCCGATTAAGGGTACGGGCACTGAAGCTTTCTTT. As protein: CASSPIKGTGTEAFF.

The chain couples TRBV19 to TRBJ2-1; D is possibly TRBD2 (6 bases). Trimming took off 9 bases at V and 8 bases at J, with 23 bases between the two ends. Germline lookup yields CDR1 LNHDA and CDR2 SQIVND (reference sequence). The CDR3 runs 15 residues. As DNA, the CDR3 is TGTGCCAGCGAACCCACTAGCCTGGAGGACCATGAGCAGTTCTTC. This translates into CASEPTSLEDHEQFF.

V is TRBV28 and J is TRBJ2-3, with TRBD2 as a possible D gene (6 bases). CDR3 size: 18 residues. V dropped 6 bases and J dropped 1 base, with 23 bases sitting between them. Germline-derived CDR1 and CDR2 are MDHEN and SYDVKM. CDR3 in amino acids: CASSPRFFSGDRTDTQYF. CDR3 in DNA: TGTGCCAGCAGCCCCCGATTCTTTAGCGGAGACCGCACAGATACGCAGTATTTT.

The CDR3 coding sequence is TGCGCCAGCAGCCTGGGGACAGATAACAACTATAATGAAAAACTGTTTTTT. Protein sequence: CASSLGTDNNYNEKLFF. The chain joins TRBV5-1 to TRBJ1-4, with TRBD1 matching over 7 bases. The CDR3 is 17 residues long. Losses at the gene ends were 4 bases for V and 4 bases for J; bases not matched to a gene: 13. The V gene's germline CDR1 is SGHRS and CDR2 YFSETQ.

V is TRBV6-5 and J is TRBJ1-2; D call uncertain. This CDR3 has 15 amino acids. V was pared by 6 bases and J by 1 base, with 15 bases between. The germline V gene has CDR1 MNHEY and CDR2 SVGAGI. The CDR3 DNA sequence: TGTGCCAGCAGACCCCCGGGAACCAATAACTATGGCTACACCTTC. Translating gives CASRPPGTNNYGYTF.

The CDR3 DNA is TGTGCCAGCAGCTTGAGGGACAGGGACTATGGCTACACCTTC. Protein sequence: CASSLRDRDYGYTF. The chain recombines TRBV5-6 with TRBJ1-2; 9 bases are shared with TRBD1. This CDR3 spans 14 amino acids. Germline V gene lookup returns CDR1 SGHDT and CDR2 YYEEEE. V lost 1 base and J lost 3; bases outside the gene matches: 1.

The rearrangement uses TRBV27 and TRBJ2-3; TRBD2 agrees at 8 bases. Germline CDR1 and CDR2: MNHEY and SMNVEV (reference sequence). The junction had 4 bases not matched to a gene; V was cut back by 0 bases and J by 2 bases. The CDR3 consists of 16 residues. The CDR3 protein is CASSLSAGAFTDTQYF. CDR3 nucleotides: TGTGCCAGCAGTTTATCAGCGGGGGCCTTCACAGATACGCAGTATTTT.

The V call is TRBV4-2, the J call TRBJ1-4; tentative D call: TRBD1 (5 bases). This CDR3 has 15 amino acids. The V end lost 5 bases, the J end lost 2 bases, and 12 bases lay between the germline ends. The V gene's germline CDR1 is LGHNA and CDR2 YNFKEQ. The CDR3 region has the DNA TGTGCCAGCAGCAACCCAGGGATCACTAATGAAAAACTGTTTTTT. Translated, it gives CASSNPGITNEKLFF.

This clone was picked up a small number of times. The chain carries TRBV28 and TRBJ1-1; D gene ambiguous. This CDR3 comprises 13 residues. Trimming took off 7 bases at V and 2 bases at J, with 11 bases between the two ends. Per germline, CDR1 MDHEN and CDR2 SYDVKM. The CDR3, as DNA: TGTGCCAGCAACAGAAAGATCAACACTGAAGCTTTCTTT. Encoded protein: CASNRKINTEAFF.